These 25 T cell receptor beta chains came from one sample sequenced in a study of blood T cells in healthy people across ages (dated by TCRdb to between 2014 and 2017). The receptor library was made with 5' RACE. Sequencing used an Illumina HiSeq 2500. A second PCR of about 6 to 12 cycles was run with a J-beta primer mix and a sample-barcoded 5' primer. TCRdb redid the processing of the public reads, applying fastp at Q25 and MiXCR, and retained in-frame beta chains. Rows matching on CDR3 protein sequence are summarized as one entry with the most common DNA and genes. The sample table records hundreds of thousands of distinct CDR3 sequences; 46% of these occur just once. The top ten constitute around 18% of the sample. Sequenced input: blood. Receptors were obtained from a man older than 75 in good health.

The rearrangement joins TRBV12-3 or TRBV12-4 to TRBJ2-4; D may be TRBD1 or TRBD2 (5 bases each). The V gene lost 2 bases and the J gene lost 6 bases, with 11 bases spanning the gap. This CDR3 contains 14 residues. The CDR3: CASSLRSRGNIQYF. The CDR3 DNA is TGTGCCAGCAGTTTACGGTCGAGGGGAAACATTCAGTACTTC.

The rearrangement links TRBV5-1 to TRBJ1-1, with D hard to call. This CDR3 region has 13 residues. The V and J ends lost 1 base and 4 bases respectively, with 8 bases between them. The germline V gene encodes CDR1 SGHRS and CDR2 YFSETQ. CDR3 sequence (DNA): TGCGCCAGCAGCTTGCAGGTTTCCACTGAAGCTTTCTTT. Encoded protein: CASSLQVSTEAFF.

In this sample, this clonotype turned up a few times. The CDR3: CASSQQGGSGANVLTF. The DNA for the CDR3 is TGTGCCAGCAGTCAACAGGGGGGCTCTGGGGCCAACGTCCTGACTTTC. The chain links TRBV6-1 to TRBJ2-6; 8 bases map to TRBD1. The CDR3 has 16 residues. J lost 0 bases, V lost 5 bases, and 3 bases had no gene match. The germline gives CDR1 MNHNS, CDR2 SASEGT.

This clonotype appeared a few times. This chain links TRBV19 with TRBJ1-5; no reliable D call. V dropped 7 bases and J dropped 6 bases, with 13 bases sitting between them. The germline V gene has CDR1 LNHDA and CDR2 SQIVND (reference sequence). This CDR3 region has 13 residues. CDR3 sequence reads: CASKGQAAQPQHF. For the CDR3, the DNA is TGTGCCAGTAAAGGGCAGGCCGCTCAGCCCCAGCATTTT.

The chain links TRBV18 to TRBJ1-1; possible D gene TRBD1, 5 bases. The CDR3 runs 13 residues. The germline V gene encodes CDR1 KGHSH and CDR2 LQKENI. Trimming removed 2 bases at V and 10 bases at J, with 14 bases between. The CDR3 spells CASSPAGTLGAFF. The DNA of the CDR3 is TGTGCCAGCTCACCAGCTGGGACGCTTGGAGCTTTCTTT. The full variable domain, completed using reference TRBV18 and TRBJ1-1, is NAGVMQNPRHLVRRRGQEARLRCSPMKGHSHVYWYRQLPEEGLKFMVYLQKENIIDESGMPKERFSAEFPKEGPSILRIQQVVRGDSAAYFCASSPAGTLGAFFGQGTRLTVV.

The chain is built from TRBV20-1 and TRBJ2-3; D unclear. V lost 3 bases and J lost 2, with 12 bases in between. The CDR3 extends over 14 amino acids. Germline assignment: CDR1 DFQATT and CDR2 SNEGSKA (reference sequence). CDR3 DNA sequence: TGCAGTGCTAGTCTGGGCGGAGACACAGATACGCAGTATTTT. Its protein is CSASLGGDTDTQYF.

J is TRBJ2-1 and V is TRBV20-1; 9 bases are a match to TRBD2. This CDR3 spans 14 amino acids. After removal of 5 bases from V and 13 bases from J, the junction contained 15 bases not matched to a gene. The germline V gene has CDR1 DFQATT and CDR2 SNEGSKA (reference sequence). The CDR3 is CSAYLSGSEETQFF. CDR3 in DNA: TGCAGTGCTTATCTTAGCGGGAGTGAAGAGACCCAGTTCTTC.

The chain recombines TRBV20-1 with TRBJ2-3; TRBD2 might be the D (6 bases). The CDR3 consists of 18 residues. The germline V gene encodes CDR1 DFQATT and CDR2 SNEGSKA (reference sequence). Trimming stripped 1 base from V and 3 bases from J, with 23 bases between. This chain's CDR3 is CSARGKTSFTFRTDTQYF. DNA of the CDR3: TGCAGTGCTAGAGGCAAGACTAGTTTTACGTTTCGTACAGATACGCAGTATTTT.

The sample holds one count of this clonotype. This chain links TRBV7-2 with TRBJ1-2; a possible D gene is TRBD1 (5 bases). Trimming shortened V by 10 bases and J by 8 bases, and 23 bases separated the two germline ends. This CDR3 comprises 14 residues. Germline CDR1 SGHTA, CDR2 FQGNSA. The CDR3 reads CAKRPGPAPWGYTF. The CDR3 coding sequence is TGTGCCAAGAGGCCGGGGCCCGCGCCCTGGGGCTACACCTTC.

This clonotype was counted between two and nine times. The rearrangement links TRBV20-1 to TRBJ2-7; 11 bases fit TRBD2. This CDR3 is built from 13 residues. The germline gives CDR1 DFQATT, CDR2 SNEGSKA (reference sequence). With 5 bases clipped from V and 3 bases from J, the junction kept 3 bases outside the gene matches. CDR3 amino acids: CSAETSGIYEQYF. The CDR3, as DNA: TGCAGTGCTGAGACTAGCGGGATCTACGAGCAGTACTTC.

The V and J genes are TRBV12-3 or TRBV12-4 and TRBJ2-1; TRBD2 agrees at 15 bases. V lost 3 bases, J lost 10 bases, and 7 bases stayed unmatched. This CDR3 has 16 residues. This chain's CDR3 is CASSLGTSGGPREQFF. The DNA of the CDR3 is TGTGCCAGCAGTTTGGGGACTAGCGGGGGGCCCCGCGAGCAGTTCTTC.

The chain links TRBV14 to TRBJ2-1; perhaps TRBD1 as D (6 bases). Germline V gene lookup returns CDR1 SGHDN and CDR2 FVKESK. V gave up 6 bases and J gave up 9 bases, with 15 bases separating them. The CDR3 contains 13 residues. This chain's CDR3 is CASSPFVGGEQFF. CDR3 sequence (DNA): TGTGCCAGCAGTCCCTTCGTAGGGGGTGAGCAGTTCTTC.

This clonotype was counted once. A clone one base away is much larger, so this may be a read error. The gene calls are TRBV5-1 and TRBJ2-3, with TRBD2 matching over 8 bases. V gave up 9 bases and J gave up 2 bases; unmatched junction bases: 17. CDR1 is SGHRS, CDR2 YFSETQ, per germline. The CDR3 sequence is 17 residues long. The CDR3 reads CATAENSGILSTDTQYF. In nucleotides, the CDR3 is TGCGCCACCGCCGAAAATAGCGGGATCCTCTCCACAGATACGCAGTATTTT.

The V call is TRBV4-3, the J call TRBJ2-1, with no clear D. Deletions cut 2 bases from V and 4 bases from J, with 21 bases between. The length of the CDR3 is 18 residues. Germline CDR1 reads LGHNA; CDR2 reads YSLEER. CDR3 coding DNA: TGCGCCAGCAGCCAAACCGCCCTAACCGAATCGCCTTACAATGAGCAGTTCTTC. Its protein is CASSQTALTESPYNEQFF.

This clonotype occurred a few times. The chain carries TRBV4-3 and TRBJ2-5; D unclear. The germline V gene encodes CDR1 LGHNA and CDR2 YSLEER. The CDR3 loop spans 15 amino acids. V was trimmed by 2 bases and J by 7 bases, leaving 17 bases between them. The CDR3 DNA reads TGCGCCAGCAGCCAAACCCTACAGCCTCAACTGACCCAGTACTTC. It encodes CASSQTLQPQLTQYF.

Concerning this clonotype itself: The junction shows a germline mismatch at one end, possibly a read error. The chain uses TRBV12-3 or TRBV12-4 and TRBJ2-3, with 8 bases aligning to TRBD1. This CDR3 is built from 15 residues. DNA for the CDR3: TGTGCCGGCAGTGACAGGGGATGGGACACAGATACGCAGTATTTT. As protein: CAGSDRGWDTDTQYF.

There are a few counts of this clonotype. This chain connects TRBV12-3 or TRBV12-4 to TRBJ2-5; weak D call: TRBD1 (5 bases). CDR3 length: 14 residues. The V gene lost 3 bases and the J gene lost 4 bases, with 12 bases spanning the gap. CDR3: CASSFYGRVETQYF. CDR3 bases: TGTGCCAGCAGTTTCTACGGCAGGGTAGAGACCCAGTACTTC.

This clonotype has at least ten counts. The gene calls are TRBV29-1 and TRBJ2-5; TRBD1 aligns across 7 bases. CDR1 is SQVTM, CDR2 ANQGSEA, per germline. The V segment lost 6 bases and the J segment 11 bases; nucleotides outside the gene matches: 18. This CDR3 comprises 14 residues. The CDR3 coding sequence is TGCAGCGTAGAACGGGGACAGCTGGCTGGGGAGCAGTACTTC. Protein product: CSVERGQLAGEQYF.

About this clonotype: A read error may explain this, as a much larger clone is one base away. V and J are TRBV9 and TRBJ2-5, with D unresolved. Trimming removed 0 bases at V and 5 bases at J, with 8 bases between. The germline CDR1 and CDR2 sequences are SGDLS and YYNGEE. CDR3 length equals 13 residues. The DNA for the CDR3 is TGTGCCAGCAGCGTAGGGAGCTTCGAGACCCAGTACTTC. Translation: CASSVGSFETQYF.

V and J are TRBV11-2 and TRBJ1-1; D possibly corresponds to TRBD1 (6 bases). V dropped 3 bases and J dropped 7 bases, with 12 bases sitting between them. This CDR3 has 13 amino acids. The germline gives CDR1 SGHAT, CDR2 FQNNGV. The CDR3 region has the DNA TGTGCCAGCAGCTTCCCGGACAGCATTGAAGCTTTCTTT. It yields the protein CASSFPDSIEAFF.

This clonotype was recorded a few times. This rearrangement joins TRBV27 to TRBJ1-6, with D unclear. This CDR3 contains 14 residues. The V and J ends lost 8 bases and 6 bases respectively, with 14 bases between them. The V gene's germline CDR1 is MNHEY and CDR2 SMNVEV (reference sequence). The CDR3 region is CASRQWDLNSPLHF. The CDR3 nucleotides read TGTGCCAGCCGGCAGTGGGATCTTAATTCACCCCTCCACTTT.

This clonotype was seen repeatedly, ten times or more. V and J are TRBV7-2 and TRBJ2-2; D unclear. The ends were cut back, 3 bases at V and 1 base at J, with 3 bases in the middle. Germline V lookup: CDR1 SGHTA, CDR2 FQGNSA. The CDR3 totals 13 residues. CDR3 region: CASSLRNTGELFF. The CDR3, as DNA: TGTGCCAGCAGCTTGCGGAACACCGGGGAGCTGTTTTTT.

The V gene is TRBV29-1, the J gene TRBJ2-4; no reliable D call. This CDR3 has 12 residues. Per germline, CDR1 SQVTM and CDR2 ANQGSEA. V lost 2 bases and J lost 8, with 10 bases in between. Here the CDR3 reads CSVEQEFDIQYF. DNA for the CDR3: TGCAGCGTTGAACAGGAGTTTGACATTCAGTACTTC.

With respect to this clonotype: A read error may explain this, as a much larger clone is one base away. The V and J genes are TRBV24-1 and TRBJ2-3; D uncertain. The DNA end lines up better with TRBJ1-5; the J call may be wrong. The CDR3 is 13 amino acids. Germline V CDR1 and CDR2: KGHDR, SFDVKD. CDR3 nucleotides: TGTGCCACCAGTGTGGTAAACACAGATACGCAGCATTTT. This sequence encodes CATSVVNTDTQHF.

This clonotype was recorded at least ten times. CDR3 region: CASSLSVQETQYF. In DNA, the CDR3 is TGTGCCAGCAGCCTCAGTGTCCAAGAGACCCAGTACTTC. V is TRBV7-2 and J is TRBJ2-5, with unresolved D. Germline loops: CDR1 SGHTA, CDR2 FQGNSA. V lost 5 bases to trimming and J lost 1 base, with 8 bases between them. The CDR3 covers 13 residues.